The 3 T cell receptor beta chains below all came from one sample that was sequenced in a study of cytomegalovirus exposure and HLA in healthy donors. 60 Vbeta and 13 Jbeta primers were used in PCR. Some clones are missing from TCRdb's copy, which holds only in-frame ones; the method was immunoSEQ multiplex PCR. The repertoire holds 150,000 or so clones, with around 72% as singletons. Sequenced sample: PBMCs. Receptors were obtained from a woman aged 40-49 years in good health and CMV-seropositive.

CDR3 sequence: CASSVDPNSQETQYF. The CDR3 nucleotides read TGTGCCAGCAGCGTAGACCCTAACTCTCAAGAGACCCAGTACTTC. V usage is TRBV9 and J usage is TRBJ2-5, with D unclear. The CDR3 has 15 residues. Trimming shortened V by 0 bases and J by 2 bases, and 11 bases separated the two germline ends. Germline V gene data show CDR1 as SGDLS and CDR2 as YYNGEE.

This chain joins TRBV2 and TRBJ1-2, with D possibly being TRBD1 (6 bases). V was cut by 1 base and J by 3 bases, with 12 bases left in between. CDR3 size: 15 residues. The germline CDR1 and CDR2 sequences are SNHLY and FYNNEI. CDR3 DNA: TGTGCCAGCAGTGAAGGTCAGGGGTATTACTATGGCTACACCTTC. Translated: CASSEGQGYYYGYTF. Drawing the rest from reference TRBV2 and TRBJ1-2, the complete variable domain is EPEVTQTPSHQVTQMGQEVILRCVPISNHLYFYWYRQILGQKVEFLVSFYNNEISEKSEIFDDQFSVERPDGSNFTLKIRSTKLEDSAMYFCASSEGQGYYYGYTFGSGTRLTVV.

CDR3 sequence: CASIRQRTNSPLHF. The CDR3 DNA follows: TGTGCCAGCATTCGCCAGAGGACAAATTCACCCCTCCACTTT. The chain employs TRBV28 and TRBJ1-6; a weak D match, TRBD1 (5 bases). Trimming shortened V by 7 bases and J by 7 bases, and 14 bases separated the two germline ends. Germline V gene data show CDR1 as MDHEN and CDR2 as SYDVKM. This CDR3 contains 14 residues.